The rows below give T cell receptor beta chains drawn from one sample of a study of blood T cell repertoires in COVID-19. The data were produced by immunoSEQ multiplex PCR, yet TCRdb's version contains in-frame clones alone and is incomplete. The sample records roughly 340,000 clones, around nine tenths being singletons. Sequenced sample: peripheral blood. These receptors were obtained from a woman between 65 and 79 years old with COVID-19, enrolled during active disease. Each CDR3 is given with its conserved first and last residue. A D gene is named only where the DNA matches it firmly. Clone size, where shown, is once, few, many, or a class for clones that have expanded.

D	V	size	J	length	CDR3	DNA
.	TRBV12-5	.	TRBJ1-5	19	CASGLAGGITKESNQPQHF	TGTGCTAGTGGTTTGGCGGGGGGGATTACAAAGGAGAGCAATCAGCCCCAGCATTTT
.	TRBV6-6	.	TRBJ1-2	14	CASGRDTLNDGYTF	TGTGCCAGCGGTAGGGACACCCTCAATGATGGCTACACCTTC
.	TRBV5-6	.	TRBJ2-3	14	CASSLSGPPDTQYF	TGTGCCAGCAGCTTGTCAGGGCCCCCAGATACGCAGTATTTT
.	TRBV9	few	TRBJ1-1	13	CASQTVMNTEAFF	TGTGCCAGCCAGACAGTTATGAACACTGAAGCTTTCTTT
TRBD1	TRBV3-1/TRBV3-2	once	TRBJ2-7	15	CASSLRGGISYEQYF	TGTGCCAGCAGCCTTCGAGGGGGCATCTCCTACGAGCAGTACTTC
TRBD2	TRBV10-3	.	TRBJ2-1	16	CAISGGSGSSYNEQFF	TGTGCCATCAGTGGAGGCAGCGGGAGCTCCTACAATGAGCAGTTCTTC
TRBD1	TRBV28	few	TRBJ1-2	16	CASSLTSGQGRNGYTF	TGTGCCAGCAGTTTAACATCTGGACAGGGTAGGAATGGCTACACCTTC
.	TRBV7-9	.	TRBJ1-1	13	CASSSRVIAEAFF	TGTGCCAGCAGCTCCAGGGTGATAGCTGAAGCTTTCTTT
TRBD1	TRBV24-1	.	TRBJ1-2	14	CATSEPGTGVGYTF	TGTGCCACCAGTGAACCCGGGACAGGGGTGGGCTACACCTTC
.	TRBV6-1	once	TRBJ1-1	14	CASSHQGLKPEAFF	TGTGCCAGCAGTCATCAGGGGTTAAAGCCTGAAGCTTTCTTT
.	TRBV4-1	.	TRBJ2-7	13	CASSQGGVYEQYF	TGCGCCAGCAGCCAAGGGGGGGTCTACGAGCAGTACTTC
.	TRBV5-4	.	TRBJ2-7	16	CASSLARGGASYEQYF	TGTGCCAGCAGCTTGGCCCGCGGGGGCGCTTCCTACGAGCAGTACTTC
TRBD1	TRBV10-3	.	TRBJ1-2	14	CAISPREGAGGYTF	TGTGCCATCAGCCCGAGAGAGGGGGCCGGTGGCTACACCTTC
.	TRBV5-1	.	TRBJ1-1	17	CASSLDGRSGTGTEAFF	TGCGCCAGCAGCTTGGATGGCAGGTCGGGAACGGGGACTGAAGCTTTCTTT
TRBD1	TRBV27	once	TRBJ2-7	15	CASSLAGTGDYEQYF	TGTGCCAGCAGTTTAGCCGGGACAGGAGACTACGAGCAGTACTTC
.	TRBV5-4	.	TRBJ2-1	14	CASSLRRSDNEQFF	TGTGCCAGCAGCTTGAGGAGAAGCGACAATGAGCAGTTCTTC
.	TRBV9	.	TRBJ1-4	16	CASSPDSDILNEKLFF	TGTGCCAGCAGCCCTGACAGCGATATACTTAATGAAAAACTGTTTTTT
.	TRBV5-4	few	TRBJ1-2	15	CASSQVSRGSYGYTF	TGTGCCAGCAGCCAGGTCTCTAGAGGGAGCTATGGCTACACCTTC
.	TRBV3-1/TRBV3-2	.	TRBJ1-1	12	CASSQPWGGAFF	TGTGCCAGCAGCCAACCTTGGGGGGGAGCTTTCTTT
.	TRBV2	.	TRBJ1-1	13	CASKAGSGTEAFF	TGTGCCAGCAAAGCAGGGTCGGGCACTGAAGCTTTCTTT
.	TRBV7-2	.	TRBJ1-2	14	CASSTGQLLYGYTF	TGTGCCAGCAGCACTGGACAGCTCCTCTATGGCTACACCTTC
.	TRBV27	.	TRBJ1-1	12	CASSTGNTEAFF	TGTGCCAGCAGTACAGGCAACACTGAAGCTTTCTTT
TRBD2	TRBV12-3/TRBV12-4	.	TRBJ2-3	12	CASSSLAYTQYF	TGTGCCAGCAGCTCACTAGCGTATACGCAGTATTTT
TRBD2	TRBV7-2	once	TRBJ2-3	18	CASSRPPSGGTSTDTQYF	TGTGCCAGCAGCCGTCCCCCTAGCGGGGGAACTAGCACAGATACGCAGTATTTT
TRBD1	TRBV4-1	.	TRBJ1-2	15	CASSQETGTDDGYTF	TGCGCCAGCAGCCAAGAAACGGGGACAGACGATGGCTACACCTTC
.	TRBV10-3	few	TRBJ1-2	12	CAISSGVDGYTF	TGTGCCATAAGTTCAGGGGTTGATGGCTACACCTTC
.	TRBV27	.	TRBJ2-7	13	CASSILGGVEQYF	TGTGCCAGCAGTATACTAGGGGGGGTCGAGCAGTACTTC
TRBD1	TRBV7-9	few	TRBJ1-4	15	CASSLGTGGGEKLFF	TGTGCCAGCAGCTTGGGGACAGGCGGAGGTGAAAAACTGTTTTTT
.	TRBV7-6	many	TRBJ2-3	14	CASIPDKFTDTQYF	TGTGCCAGCATTCCGGACAAGTTCACAGATACGCAGTATTTT
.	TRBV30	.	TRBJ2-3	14	CAWSGAGFTDTQYF	TGTGCCTGGAGTGGCGCGGGGTTCACAGATACGCAGTATTTT
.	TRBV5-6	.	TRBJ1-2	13	CASRSLGTYGYTF	TGTGCCAGCAGGTCGCTCGGTACCTATGGCTACACCTTC
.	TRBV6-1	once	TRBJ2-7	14	CASSDGWAIYEQYF	TGTGCCAGCAGTGACGGATGGGCTATCTACGAGCAGTACTTC
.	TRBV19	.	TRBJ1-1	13	CASSQVPNTEAFF	TGTGCCAGTAGTCAGGTGCCGAACACTGAAGCTTTCTTT
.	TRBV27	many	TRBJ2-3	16	CASSFNKRAISDTQYF	TGTGCCAGCAGTTTTAACAAGCGGGCAATTTCAGATACGCAGTATTTT
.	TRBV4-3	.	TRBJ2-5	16	CASSQDWGKLLETQYF	TGCGCCAGCAGCCAAGATTGGGGCAAACTCTTAGAGACCCAGTACTTC
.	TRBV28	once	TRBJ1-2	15	CASRPGHSGDYGYTF	TGTGCCAGCAGACCGGGACATTCCGGAGACTATGGCTACACCTTC
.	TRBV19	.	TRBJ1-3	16	CASSIIGNPGGNTIYF	TGTGCCAGTAGTATAATCGGAAACCCAGGGGGAAACACCATATATTTT
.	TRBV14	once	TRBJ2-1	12	CASSQGIGPQFF	TGTGCCAGCAGCCAAGGTATTGGGCCCCAGTTCTTC
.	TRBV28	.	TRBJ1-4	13	CASTEILNEKLFF	TGTGCCAGCACGGAGATCCTTAATGAAAAACTGTTTTTT
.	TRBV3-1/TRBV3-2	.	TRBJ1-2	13	CASSQFGGNGYTF	TGTGCCAGCAGCCAATTCGGGGGGAATGGCTACACCTTC
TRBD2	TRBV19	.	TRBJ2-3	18	CASSIQGLAGAPSDTQYF	TGTGCCAGTAGTATACAAGGACTAGCGGGGGCCCCCTCCGATACGCAGTATTTT
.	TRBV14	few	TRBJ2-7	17	CASSPYRGTGFSYEQYF	TGTGCCAGCAGCCCATATCGCGGGACGGGGTTCTCCTACGAGCAGTACTTC
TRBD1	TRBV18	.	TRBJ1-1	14	CASSRTGMNTEAFF	TGTGCCAGCTCACGGACAGGGATGAACACTGAAGCTTTCTTT
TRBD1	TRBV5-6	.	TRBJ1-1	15	CASSYLQGGNTEAFF	TGTGCCAGCAGCTACCTACAGGGGGGGAACACTGAAGCTTTCTTT
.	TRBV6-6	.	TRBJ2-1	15	CASRRTQVSYNEQFF	TGTGCCAGCAGGCGTACCCAGGTCTCCTACAATGAGCAGTTCTTC
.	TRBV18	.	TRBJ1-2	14	CASSPRFEEWGYTF	TGTGCCAGCTCACCACGGTTTGAGGAGTGGGGCTACACCTTC
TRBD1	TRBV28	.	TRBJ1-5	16	CASSFGKNRGRQPQHF	TGTGCCAGCAGTTTTGGGAAAAACAGGGGGAGGCAGCCCCAGCATTTT
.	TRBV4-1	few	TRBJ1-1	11	CASTGRGEAFF	TGCGCCAGCACAGGGAGGGGTGAAGCTTTCTTT
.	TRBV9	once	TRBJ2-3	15	CASSVGGPSTDTQYF	TGTGCCAGCAGCGTAGGGGGGCCTAGCACAGATACGCAGTATTTT
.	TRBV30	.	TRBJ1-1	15	CAWSFPQGMNTEAFF	TGTGCCTGGAGTTTCCCCCAGGGAATGAACACTGAAGCTTTCTTT
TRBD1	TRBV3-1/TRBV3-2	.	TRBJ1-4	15	CASSQLDRGGEKLFF	TGTGCCAGCAGCCAACTGGACAGGGGGGGAGAAAAACTGTTTTTT
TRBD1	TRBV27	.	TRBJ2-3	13	CASSPVGGGEQYF	TGTGCCAGCAGCCCGGTAGGGGGCGGTGAGCAGTATTTT
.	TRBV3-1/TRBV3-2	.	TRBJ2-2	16	CASSQAWAKDTGELFF	TGTGCCAGCAGCCAAGCCTGGGCAAAGGACACCGGGGAGCTGTTTTTT
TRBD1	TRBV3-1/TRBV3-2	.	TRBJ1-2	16	CASSQTSGTAGYGYTF	TGTGCCAGCAGCCAAACCTCCGGGACAGCCGGCTATGGCTACACCTTC
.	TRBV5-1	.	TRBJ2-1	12	CASRELNNEQFF	TGCGCCAGCAGGGAACTAAACAATGAGCAGTTCTTC